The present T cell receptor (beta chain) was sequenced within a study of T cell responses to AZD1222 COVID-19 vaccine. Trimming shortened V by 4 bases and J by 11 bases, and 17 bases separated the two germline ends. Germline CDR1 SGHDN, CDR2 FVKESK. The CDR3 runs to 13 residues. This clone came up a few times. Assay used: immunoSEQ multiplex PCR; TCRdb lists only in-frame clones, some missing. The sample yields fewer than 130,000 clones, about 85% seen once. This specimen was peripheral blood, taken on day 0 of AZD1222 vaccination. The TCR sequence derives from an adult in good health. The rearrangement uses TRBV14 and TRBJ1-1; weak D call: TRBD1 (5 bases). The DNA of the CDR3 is TGTGCCAGCAGCCGATTGCAGGGTCGAGGTGCTTTCTTT. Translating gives CASSRLQGRGAFF.